The T cell receptor (beta chain) under discussion was sequenced for a study of T cells in tuberculosis. In the study overall: IGRA-negative adolescents, IGRA-positive adolescents with latent tuberculosis and adults with active tuberculosis formed this South African cohort. Points from the study as a whole: Active tuberculosis alpha repertoires lay closer to GMM-specific TCRs than controls'. Classification accuracy was 87% (AUROC 0.7 to 0.95) with the GMM-specific repertoire. The TCR-beta difference was not significant; alpha differences partly reflected length.

The CDR3 is made up of 13 amino acids. Germline V gene sequence: CDR1 SEHNR, CDR2 FQNEAQ (reference sequence). V lost 1 base and J 4 bases, leaving 7 bases between the germline ends. As concerns this clone: The antigen is unknown.

Profiling relied on immunoSEQ multiplex PCR, and the TCRdb table lists in-frame clones only, not all of them. The table has roughly 32,000 clones, about 95% seen once. The chain couples TRBV7-9 to TRBJ1-2; no reliable D call. Material for sequencing was PBMCs. The receptor comes from a donor between 10 and 35 years old with latent tuberculosis or without tuberculosis infection. CDR3 region: CASSLGAAYGYTF. The DNA for the CDR3 is TGTGCCAGCAGCTTAGGGGCAGCCTATGGCTACACCTTC.